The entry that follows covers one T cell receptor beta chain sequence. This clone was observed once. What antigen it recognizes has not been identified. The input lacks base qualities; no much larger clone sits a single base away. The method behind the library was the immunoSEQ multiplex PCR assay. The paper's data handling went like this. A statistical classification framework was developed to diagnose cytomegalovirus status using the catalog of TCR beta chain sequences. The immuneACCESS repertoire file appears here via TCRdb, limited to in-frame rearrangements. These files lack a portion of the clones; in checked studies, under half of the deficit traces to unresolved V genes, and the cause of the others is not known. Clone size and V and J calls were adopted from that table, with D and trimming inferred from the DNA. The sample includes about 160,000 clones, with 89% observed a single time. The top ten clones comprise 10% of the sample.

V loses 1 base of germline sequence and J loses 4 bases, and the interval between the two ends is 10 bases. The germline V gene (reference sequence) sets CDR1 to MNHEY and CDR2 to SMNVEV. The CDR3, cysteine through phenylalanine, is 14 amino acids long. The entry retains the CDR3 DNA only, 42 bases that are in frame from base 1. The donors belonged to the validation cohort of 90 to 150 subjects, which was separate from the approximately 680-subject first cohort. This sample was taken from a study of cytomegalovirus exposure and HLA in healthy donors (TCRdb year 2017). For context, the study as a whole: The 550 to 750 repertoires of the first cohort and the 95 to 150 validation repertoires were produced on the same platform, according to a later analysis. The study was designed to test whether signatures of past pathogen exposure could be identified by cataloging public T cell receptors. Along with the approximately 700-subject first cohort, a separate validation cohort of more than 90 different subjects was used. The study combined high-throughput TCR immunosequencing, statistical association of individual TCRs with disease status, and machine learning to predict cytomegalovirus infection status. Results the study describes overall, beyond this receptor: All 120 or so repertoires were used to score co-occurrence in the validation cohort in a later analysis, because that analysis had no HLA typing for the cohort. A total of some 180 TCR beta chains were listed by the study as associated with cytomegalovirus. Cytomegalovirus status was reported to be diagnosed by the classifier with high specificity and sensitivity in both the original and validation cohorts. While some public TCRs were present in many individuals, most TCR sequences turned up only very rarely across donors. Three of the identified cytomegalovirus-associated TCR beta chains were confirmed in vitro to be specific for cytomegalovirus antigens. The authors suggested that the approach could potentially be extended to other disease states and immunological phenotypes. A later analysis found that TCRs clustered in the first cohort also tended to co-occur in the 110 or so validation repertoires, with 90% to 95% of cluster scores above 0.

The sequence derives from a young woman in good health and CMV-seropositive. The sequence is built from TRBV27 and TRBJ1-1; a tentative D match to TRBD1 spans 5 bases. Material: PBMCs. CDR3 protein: CASSLFSGPTEAFF. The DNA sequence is TGTGCCAGCAGTTTATTTTCAGGGCCCACTGAAGCTTTCTTT.